The sequence of this TCR beta chain was determined in a study of identical twins. The study's findings and limits: Surplus twin overlap in beta out-of-frame sequences was less pronounced.

One entry per CDR3 protein results from TCRdb running MiXCR on the 5' RACE reads. Here the sample spans around 530,000 distinct CDR3 sequences, 15% being singletons. Concerning this clonotype: Antigen unknown. Compared with germline, one end of the junction differs, possibly owing to a read error.

Another study also made use of these data, one on yellow fever vaccine responses in identical twins.

The clonotype comes from a young woman in good health. Source material: CD4+ T cells sorted from blood.

CDR3 amino acids: CASSIQPGGSGANVVTF. DNA for the CDR3: TGCGCCAGCAGCATACAGCCGGGAGGCTCTGGGGCCAACGTCGTGACTTTC. This chain uses TRBV5-1 with TRBJ2-6, with 7 bases matching TRBD2. The germline gives CDR1 SGHRS, CDR2 YFSETQ. The CDR3 totals 17 residues.